This record looks at one T cell receptor beta chain sequence and its context. Germline and junction disagree at one end, which may indicate a read error. The CDR3 consists of 16 residues. CDR1 is SGHNT, CDR2 YENEEA, per germline. The entry originates in a study of tumor and adjacent non-tumor tissue in lung cancer. A modified ARM-PCR protocol with three rounds of nested PCR amplified TCRbeta. TCRdb re-called the multiplex PCR reads with MiXCR, one entry per CDR3 protein. The profile covers 80,000 to 130,000 distinct CDR3 sequences, with 65% appearing a single time and approximately 18% taken by the ten largest. No cell sorting was done before RNA was extracted from the tissue. Distant lung tissue was collected more than 3 cm away from the tumor edge.

The J gene is TRBJ2-3, the V gene TRBV11-3; 12 bases match TRBD2. Sequenced sample: distant non-tumor lung tissue. The origin of this receptor is a man aged 30 to 45 with non-small cell lung cancer. The CDR3 protein is CANSMGTSGRSDTQYF. In nucleotides, the CDR3 is TGTGCCAACAGCATGGGGACTAGCGGGCGGTCAGATACGCAGTATTTT.